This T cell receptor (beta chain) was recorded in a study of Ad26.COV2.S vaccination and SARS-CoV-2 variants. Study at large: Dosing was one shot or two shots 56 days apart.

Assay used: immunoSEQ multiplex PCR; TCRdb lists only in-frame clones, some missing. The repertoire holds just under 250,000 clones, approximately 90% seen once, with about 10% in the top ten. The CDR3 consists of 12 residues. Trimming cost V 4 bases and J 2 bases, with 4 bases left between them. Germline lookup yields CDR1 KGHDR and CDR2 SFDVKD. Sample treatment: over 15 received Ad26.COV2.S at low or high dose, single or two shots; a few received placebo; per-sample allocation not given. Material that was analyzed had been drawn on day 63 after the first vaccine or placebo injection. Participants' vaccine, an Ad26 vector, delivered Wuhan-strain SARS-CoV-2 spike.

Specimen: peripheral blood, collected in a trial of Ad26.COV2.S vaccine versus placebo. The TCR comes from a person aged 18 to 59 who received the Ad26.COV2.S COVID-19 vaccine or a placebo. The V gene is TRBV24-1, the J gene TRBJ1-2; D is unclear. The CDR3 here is CATSDRNYGYTF. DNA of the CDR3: TGTGCCACCAGTGACAGAAACTATGGCTACACCTTC.